This T cell receptor (beta chain) was retrieved from a study of CXCR3-negative and CXCR3-positive naive CD8 T cells. TRB cDNA was prepared as libraries by UMI-labeled 5' RACE. TCRdb re-called the 5' RACE reads and shows each CDR3 protein once, DNA omitted. This repertoire comprises around 140,000 distinct CDR3 sequences; its ten largest clones make up approximately 0.29%. Findings and caveats of the study: Memory cells differed in TRBV-TRBJ usage, but naive CXCR3-negative and CXCR3-positive cells had similar usage. It was found that naive subsets had comparable surface CD5, and TCR strength was inferred from TRB CDR3 properties.

Phenotypically, naive CD8+ T cells corresponded to CD45RO-CCR7+CD27+CD95-. With regard to this clonotype: The antigen is undetermined.

The CDR3 spans 14 residues. In germline, CDR1 is SGHRS, CDR2 YFSETQ. The sample taken for sequencing was naive CXCR3- CD8+ T cells from blood. Subset: CD45RO-CCR7+CD27+CD95- naive CD8+ T cells lacking CXCR3 (TNR3-). The chain couples TRBV5-1 to TRBJ1-1; the TCRdb call, TRBD1, lacks DNA for checking. This receptor was obtained from a human donor in good health. Some clones in this sample may be carry-over from other donors' samples. The CDR3 is CASSISTGPTEAFF.